This TCR beta chain was observed in a study of T cells in Graves' hyperthyroidism and ophthalmopathy. Study-wide results and limits: In the analysis, a 13 V-J model separated ophthalmopathy from stable hyperthyroidism.

Points on this clonotype: Its matching antigen is unknown.

Trimming at V came to 3 bases and at J to 5 bases, leaving 5 bases not matched to a gene. The CDR3 runs to 15 residues. The germline V gene encodes CDR1 LNHNV and CDR2 YYDKDF (reference sequence). The investigators amplified TCR beta CDR3 regions from RNA transcripts. RT-PCR in the first round (using the HTBI primer set) targeted the TCR CDR3. TCRdb passed the multiplex PCR reads through MiXCR, listing each CDR3 protein once. The sample has hundreds of thousands of distinct CDR3 sequences, 40% to 55% seen once. The TCR was taken from an adult man with Graves' disease, either hyperthyroidism or ophthalmopathy (not recorded which). The sequencing input was peripheral blood or thyroid tissue (not recorded which). The V and J genes are TRBV15 and TRBJ2-2; 8 nucleotides align to TRBD2. CDR3 in DNA: TGTGCCACCAGCAGGACAGCGGGGGAGACCGGGGAGCTGTTTTTT. Translated, it gives CATSRTAGETGELFF.